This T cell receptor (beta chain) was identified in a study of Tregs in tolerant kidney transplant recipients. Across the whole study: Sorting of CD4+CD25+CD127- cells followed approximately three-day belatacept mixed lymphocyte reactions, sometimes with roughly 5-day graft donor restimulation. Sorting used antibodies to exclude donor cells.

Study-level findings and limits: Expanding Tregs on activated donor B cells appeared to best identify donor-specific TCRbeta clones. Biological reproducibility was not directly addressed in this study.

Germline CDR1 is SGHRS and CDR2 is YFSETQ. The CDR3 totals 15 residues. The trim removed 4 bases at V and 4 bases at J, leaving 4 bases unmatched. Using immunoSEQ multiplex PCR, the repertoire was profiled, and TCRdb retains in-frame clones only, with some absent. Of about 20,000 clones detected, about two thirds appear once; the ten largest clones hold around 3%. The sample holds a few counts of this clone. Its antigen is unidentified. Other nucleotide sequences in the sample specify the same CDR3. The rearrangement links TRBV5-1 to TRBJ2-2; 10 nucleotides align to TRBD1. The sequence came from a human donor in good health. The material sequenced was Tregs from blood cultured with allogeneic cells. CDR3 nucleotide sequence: TGCGCCAGCAGCGCCGGGACAGGGGTCACCGGGGAGCTGTTTTTT. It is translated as CASSAGTGVTGELFF.